There are a few counts of the clone carrying this TCR beta chain. The antigen is undetermined. Compared with germline, one end of the junction differs, possibly owing to a read error. The entry originates in a study of naive and memory T cell subsets. This CDR3 spans 14 amino acids. TCR cDNA received a 3' ligated oligonucleotide that carried a UMI. Adult healthy volunteers gave 2.5 ml peripheral blood for whole-blood RNA. Reverse transcription used DNase-treated unsorted total RNA, aiming for about 1 to 1000 ng. Broader study findings: The RNA method is potentially sensitive to activation and differentiation changes.

Four PCR rounds used nested alpha and beta constant region primers plus the SP2 primer. Reverse transcription of blood and skin TCR RNA was primed at alpha and beta constant regions. From the 5' RACE reads, TCRdb called clonotypes with MiXCR, one entry per CDR3 protein. The data hold 55,000 to 65,000 distinct CDR3 sequences, with roughly 8.1% observed a single time. The origin of this receptor is a female donor in good health. This sequence joins TRBV12-3 or TRBV12-4 and TRBJ1-3; TRBD1 aligns across 11 bases. This CDR3 reads CASRRTGGGNTTYF. CDR3 coding DNA: TGTGCCAGCAGACGGACAGGGGGCGGAAACACCACATATTTT.